The 30 T cell receptor beta chains below all came from one sample that was sequenced in a study of T cell changes during pregnancy in multiple sclerosis. The data were produced by immunoSEQ multiplex PCR, yet TCRdb's version contains in-frame clones alone and is incomplete. Among 55,000 to 85,000 clones listed, 92% were seen once. Specimen: peripheral blood, collected after pregnancy. The receptors were sampled from a female donor with multiple sclerosis, enrolled in a pregnancy study.

The chain recombines TRBV4-3 with TRBJ2-3; TRBD2 matches 7 bases. V was clipped by 1 base and J by 2 bases; unmatched bases: 9. The CDR3 consists of 17 residues. Germline V gives CDR1 LGHNA, CDR2 YSLEER. In DNA form, the CDR3 reads TGCGCCAGCAGCCAAGTAGGGGCGGGAGTCCTCACAGATACGCAGTATTTT. Residues: CASSQVGAGVLTDTQYF.

The chain links TRBV19 to TRBJ2-6, with 7 positions matching TRBD2. After removal of 4 bases from V and 0 bases from J, the junction contained 3 bases not matched to a gene. Germline CDR1 and CDR2: LNHDA and SQIVND (reference sequence). CDR3 length equals 16 residues. Here the CDR3 DNA reads TGTGCCAGTAGTAAAGGCGGGAGCTCTGGGGCCAACGTCCTGACTTTC. Translated, it gives CASSKGGSSGANVLTF.

The J gene is TRBJ2-1, the V gene TRBV5-1, with 8 positions matching TRBD2. The CDR3 covers 14 residues. J lost 8 bases, V lost 7 bases, and 11 bases had no gene match. Germline loops: CDR1 SGHRS, CDR2 YFSETQ. CDR3 nucleotides: TGCGCCAGCCAGATAGCGGGACGAGGCGATGAGCAGTTCTTC. Translated, it gives CASQIAGRGDEQFF.

The chain couples TRBV20-1 to TRBJ2-5; no firm D call. CDR3 size: 11 residues. Per the germline V gene, CDR1 is DFQATT and CDR2 is SNEGSKA (reference sequence). V was clipped by 6 bases and J by 7 bases, with 12 bases between them. In DNA form, the CDR3 reads TGCAGTGCCCGACGGTGGAGGACCCAGTACTTC. Its protein product is CSARRWRTQYF.

This clone was seen only once. CDR3 amino acids: CASSKDPDRITYEQYF. DNA of the CDR3: TGTGCCAGTAGTAAGGACCCGGACAGGATTACCTACGAGCAGTACTTC. The V call is TRBV19, the J call TRBJ2-7, with TRBD1 identical over 7 bases. Germline CDR1 LNHDA, CDR2 SQIVND (reference sequence). J gave up 2 bases and V 4 bases, and 11 bases lay outside the gene matches. The CDR3 is 16 residues long. The whole variable domain, filled in from reference TRBV19 and TRBJ2-7, reads DGGITQSPKYLFRKEGQNVTLSCEQNLNHDAMYWYRQDPGQGLRLIYYSQIVNDFQKGDIAEGYSVSREKKESFPLTVTSAQKNPTAFYLCASSKDPDRITYEQYFGPGTRLTVT.

The V and J genes are TRBV5-1 and TRBJ2-7; D not resolved. The CDR3 loop spans 14 amino acids. The V gene's germline CDR1 is SGHRS and CDR2 YFSETQ. V was shortened by 1 base and J by 1 base, with 9 bases between the two germline ends. The CDR3 region is CASSLQVSSYEQYF. CDR3 nucleotide sequence: TGCGCCAGCAGCTTGCAGGTCAGTTCCTACGAGCAGTACTTC.

The gene calls are TRBV4-1 and TRBJ1-1; TRBD1 agrees at 9 bases. There are 16 residues in the CDR3. The germline V gene encodes CDR1 MGHRA and CDR2 YSYEKL. The trim removed 6 bases at V and 2 bases at J, leaving 10 bases unmatched. The CDR3 region is CASSLSWTGDNTEAFF. CDR3 bases: TGCGCCAGCAGTCTCTCGTGGACAGGGGATAACACTGAAGCTTTCTTT.

The genes are TRBV7-2 and TRBJ1-5; TRBD1 aligns across 9 bases. Germline CDR1 SGHTA, CDR2 FQGNSA. The CDR3 runs 15 residues. Unmatched junction bases numbered 9, after V lost 7 bases and J lost 5 bases. The CDR3: CASTFTGGSYQPQHF. The DNA for the CDR3 is TGTGCCAGCACCTTCACAGGGGGCTCCTATCAGCCCCAGCATTTT. Supplemented by reference TRBV7-2 and TRBJ1-5, the full variable domain reads GAGVSQSPSNKVTEKGKDVELRCDPISGHTALYWYRQSLGQGLEFLIYFQGNSAPDKSGLPSDRFSAERTGGSVSTLTIQRTQQEDSAVYLCASTFTGGSYQPQHFGDGTRLSIL.

There are a few counts of this clone. This rearrangement joins TRBV10-3 to TRBJ1-2; D is perhaps TRBD1 (5 bases). Germline V gives CDR1 ENHRY, CDR2 SYGVKD. The CDR3 covers 12 residues. V dropped 7 bases and J dropped 3 bases, with 9 bases sitting between them. DNA of the CDR3: TGTGCCATCAATCAGGGCGACTATGGCTACACCTTC. Translation: CAINQGDYGYTF.

The rearrangement links TRBV6-4 to TRBJ2-7; D is perhaps TRBD1 (5 bases). V lost 9 bases, J lost 3 bases, and 18 bases lay in between. Per germline, CDR1 MRHNA and CDR2 SNTAGT. This CDR3 has 14 residues. The CDR3 DNA sequence: TGTGCCAGTGCTCAGGGCCCCCAGAGCTACGAGCAGTACTTC. It codes for CASAQGPQSYEQYF.

The CDR3 spells CASKASGSHQPQHF. CDR3 nucleotide sequence: TGTGCCAGCAAAGCGTCGGGGTCCCATCAGCCCCAGCATTTT. This sequence joins TRBV28 and TRBJ1-5; D remains unclear. Germline V gene data show CDR1 as MDHEN and CDR2 as SYDVKM. The CDR3 is made up of 14 amino acids. With 7 bases removed from V and 5 bases from J, the gap between germline ends came to 15 bases.

The J gene is TRBJ1-4, the V gene TRBV5-1; D is undetermined. The V and J ends lost 4 bases and 3 bases respectively, with 10 bases between them. The CDR3 covers 14 residues. CDR1 is SGHRS, CDR2 YFSETQ, per germline. In DNA, the CDR3 is TGCGCCAGCAGCGGTGGAGGGCCTAATGAAAAACTGTTTTTT. Residues: CASSGGGPNEKLFF.

The chain employs TRBV6-1 and TRBJ1-1; no definite D call. Germline loops: CDR1 MNHNS, CDR2 SASEGT. Between the trimmed V and J ends, which lost 3 bases and 3 bases, there was a span of 8 bases. CDR3 length equals 13 residues. CDR3 bases: TGTGCCAGCAGTGAGTACGAGGACACTGAAGCTTTCTTT. Translation gives CASSEYEDTEAFF.

The genes are TRBV29-1 and TRBJ2-1; 11 bases line up with TRBD1. The germline V gene has CDR1 SQVTM and CDR2 ANQGSEA. Unmatched junction bases numbered 13, after V lost 5 bases and J lost 4 bases. The CDR3 is 17 amino acids. The CDR3 nucleotides read TGCAGCGTTTGGGACAGGGGGGGCCTAACGACTTACAATGAGCAGTTCTTC. Its translation: CSVWDRGGLTTYNEQFF.

The J gene is TRBJ2-2, the V gene TRBV11-2; D remains ambiguous. The V end lost 5 bases, the J end lost 7 bases, and 5 bases lay between the germline ends. The CDR3 is 11 residues long. CDR1 is SGHAT, CDR2 FQNNGV, per germline. CDR3 loop: CASSPIGELFF. The CDR3 region has the DNA TGTGCCAGCAGCCCCATCGGGGAGCTGTTTTTT.

This chain uses TRBV27 with TRBJ2-3; 8 nucleotides match TRBD1. The length of the CDR3 is 18 residues. With 5 bases clipped from V and 6 bases from J, the junction kept 19 bases outside the gene matches. Germline CDR1 reads MNHEY; CDR2 reads SMNVEV (reference sequence). In DNA form, the CDR3 reads TGTGCCAGCAGTCCAAGGGATGGCAGGGGGCGAATGAGGGATACGCAGTATTTT. Residues: CASSPRDGRGRMRDTQYF.

V is TRBV28 and J is TRBJ2-7, with D tentatively TRBD1 (5 bases). Trimming took 7 bases from V and 4 from J, leaving 23 bases between them. The CDR3 covers 16 residues. Germline V gene sequence: CDR1 MDHEN, CDR2 SYDVKM. The DNA for the CDR3 is TGTGCCAGCAACCAGCGTCCCGTCCAGGGTTGGTACGAGCAGTACTTC. Encoded protein: CASNQRPVQGWYEQYF. The full variable domain, with the rest looked up from reference TRBV28 and TRBJ2-7, is DVKVTQSSRYLVKRTGEKVFLECVQDMDHENMFWYRQDPGLGLRLIYFSYDVKMKEKGDIPEGYSVSREKKERFSLILESASTNQTSMYLCASNQRPVQGWYEQYFGPGTRLTVT.

This clone appeared once. This chain uses TRBV5-4 with TRBJ1-1; 8 positions match TRBD1. The J segment lost 0 bases and the V segment lost 3 bases, leaving 7 bases of the junction unmatched. The germline gives CDR1 SGHNT, CDR2 YYREEE (reference sequence). CDR3 length: 16 residues. The CDR3 sequence is CASSSRTGFLNTEAFF. The CDR3 nucleotides read TGTGCCAGCAGCTCTCGGACAGGGTTCTTGAACACTGAAGCTTTCTTT.

V gene TRBV6-4 combines with J gene TRBJ1-4; 10 nucleotides match TRBD1. Trimming at V came to 5 bases and at J to 8 bases, leaving 5 bases not matched to a gene. Germline-derived CDR1 and CDR2 are MRHNA and SNTAGT. CDR3 size: 14 residues. This CDR3 is CASSSGQGGEKLFF. The CDR3 DNA is TGTGCCAGCAGTTCTGGACAGGGGGGAGAAAAACTGTTTTTT.

The chain links TRBV19 to TRBJ2-7; perhaps TRBD2 as D (6 bases). The length of the CDR3 is 16 residues. Germline CDR1 and CDR2: LNHDA and SQIVND (reference sequence). Trimming left V 5 bases short and J 0 bases short, with 17 bases between. The CDR3 region is CASSPTGTAHSYEQYF. DNA of the CDR3: TGTGCCAGTAGTCCCACCGGGACTGCACACTCCTACGAGCAGTACTTC.

The chain carries TRBV27 and TRBJ2-7; 9 positions match TRBD1. After removal of 6 bases from V and 4 bases from J, the junction contained 10 bases not matched to a gene. This CDR3 contains 15 residues. Germline V lookup: CDR1 MNHEY, CDR2 SMNVEV (reference sequence). The CDR3 spells CASRIRGQGLYEQYF. CDR3 coding DNA: TGTGCCAGCAGGATAAGGGGACAGGGACTTTACGAGCAGTACTTC.

The CDR3 nucleotides read TGCGCCAGCAGCCAAGATTTAAGGGGGAGCTCCTACAATGAGCAGTTCTTC. Translating it yields CASSQDLRGSSYNEQFF. The chain employs TRBV4-3 and TRBJ2-1, with D perhaps TRBD1 (6 bases). The CDR3 contains 17 residues. CDR1 and CDR2 from the germline V gene are LGHNA and YSLEER. V lost 0 bases to trimming and J lost 0 bases, with 12 bases between them.

J is TRBJ2-7 and V is TRBV7-2, with D tentatively TRBD2 (5 bases). V was pared by 1 base and J by 2 bases, with 12 bases between. Germline lookup yields CDR1 SGHTA and CDR2 FQGNSA. This CDR3 region has 15 residues. CDR3 nucleotides: TGTGCCAGCAGCTTAGGGATAACGGGAACCTACGAGCAGTACTTC. Protein product: CASSLGITGTYEQYF.

The gene calls are TRBV25-1 and TRBJ2-5; D perhaps matches TRBD2 (6 bases). The V end lost 1 base, the J end lost 9 bases, and 21 bases lay between the germline ends. This CDR3 has 16 amino acids. Per germline, CDR1 MGHDK and CDR2 SYGVNS. CDR3: CASSESGRGSAGPQYF. The CDR3 DNA reads as TGTGCCAGCAGTGAATCAGGGCGGGGCTCCGCGGGGCCCCAGTACTTC.

This chain connects TRBV5-4 to TRBJ1-1; D is possibly TRBD1 (5 bases). The CDR3 sequence is 15 residues long. Trimming shortened V by 4 bases and J by 3 bases, and 16 bases separated the two germline ends. Germline assignment: CDR1 SGHNT and CDR2 YYREEE (reference sequence). CDR3 nucleotides: TGTGCCAGCAGCCAGGATGGGGGGATGGACACTGAAGCTTTCTTT. Encoded protein: CASSQDGGMDTEAFF.

Only one count was recorded for this clone. This chain links TRBV2 with TRBJ2-6; D perhaps matches TRBD1 (6 bases). V gave up 6 bases and J gave up 2 bases, with 11 bases separating them. The CDR3 extends over 15 amino acids. The germline CDR1 and CDR2 sequences are SNHLY and FYNNEI. DNA for the CDR3: TGTGCCAGCAGCAACACAGGGACTGGGGCCAACGTCCTGACTTTC. This gives the protein CASSNTGTGANVLTF.

The chain recombines TRBV21-1 with TRBJ2-1; the D segment call TRBD2 is taken from the table without a DNA check. TRBV21-1 has pseudogene status. CDR3 size: 16 residues. CDR3 protein: CASSLSRLAGTNEQFF. The DNA for the CDR3 is TGTGCCAGCAGCCTAAGTCGACTAGCGGGAACCAATGAGCAGTTCTTC.

The chain recombines TRBV7-2 with TRBJ2-1; D perhaps matches TRBD2 (7 bases). This CDR3 comprises 17 residues. Germline CDR1 and CDR2: SGHTA and FQGNSA. V gave up 5 bases and J gave up 7 bases, with 24 bases separating them. CDR3 sequence: CASSPPEGGGSRNEQFF. Written as DNA, the CDR3 is TGTGCCAGCAGCCCACCCGAGGGGGGCGGGAGTAGAAATGAGCAGTTCTTC. The variable domain in full, with the rest retrieved from reference TRBV7-2 and TRBJ2-1, is GAGVSQSPSNKVTEKGKDVELRCDPISGHTALYWYRQSLGQGLEFLIYFQGNSAPDKSGLPSDRFSAERTGGSVSTLTIQRTQQEDSAVYLCASSPPEGGGSRNEQFFGPGTRLTVL.

This clone was recorded once. V usage is TRBV5-1 and J usage is TRBJ2-7; 7 bases agree with TRBD2. The CDR3 has 16 amino acids. Trimming removed 1 base from V and 2 bases from J; junction bases left unmatched: 9. Germline V CDR1 and CDR2: SGHRS, YFSETQ. The CDR3, as DNA: TGCGCCAGCAGCTTGTTTCAGCTAGCGGAGGCCTACGAGCAGTACTTC. It encodes CASSLFQLAEAYEQYF.

The chain is built from TRBV28 and TRBJ1-2; 9 positions match TRBD1. Germline values: CDR1 MDHEN, CDR2 SYDVKM. V shed 7 bases, J shed 5 bases, and the junction held 8 bases outside the gene matches. CDR3 length equals 14 residues. In nucleotides, the CDR3 is TGTGCCAGCACCTCTTCGGGACAGGGTTATGGCTACACCTTC. Its translation: CASTSSGQGYGYTF.